Below, 5 T cell receptor beta chains from the same sample are listed, as sequenced in a study of blood T cell repertoires in COVID-19. Method: immunoSEQ multiplex PCR; TCRdb's copy keeps in-frame clones and lacks some. The sample records approximately 84,000 clones, around four fifths being singletons. Sequences were obtained from peripheral blood. These receptors were obtained from a human donor in a cohort sampled during active COVID-19.

The V and J genes are TRBV5-1 and TRBJ2-5, with TRBD1 as a possible D gene (6 bases). V shed 6 bases and J shed 5 bases, with 17 bases lying between them. Germline V CDR1 and CDR2: SGHRS, YFSETQ. The CDR3 consists of 14 residues. The CDR3 region is CASTSAGAWETQYF. The CDR3 nucleotides are TGCGCCAGCACGTCGGCAGGGGCGTGGGAGACCCAGTACTTC. The full variable domain, rest sourced from reference TRBV5-1 and TRBJ2-5, is KAGVTQTPRYLIKTRGQQVTLSCSPISGHRSVSWYQQTPGQGLQFLFEYFSETQRNKGNFPGRFSGRQFSNSRSEMNVSTLELGDSALYLCASTSAGAWETQYFGPGTRLLVL.

V is TRBV28 and J is TRBJ1-2; tentative D call: TRBD1 (6 bases). Trimming cost V 0 bases and J 3 bases, with 8 bases left between them. The CDR3 loop spans 14 amino acids. Germline loops: CDR1 MDHEN, CDR2 SYDVKM. The CDR3 nucleotides read TGTGCCAGCAGTTTATGGACAGGCTACTATGGCTACACCTTC. It is translated as CASSLWTGYYGYTF.

This clone has just one count. The CDR3 reads CASSQQGASNQPQHF. In nucleotides, the CDR3 is TGTGCCAGCTCACAACAGGGGGCAAGCAATCAGCCCCAGCATTTT. The J gene is TRBJ1-5, the V gene TRBV18; 9 nucleotides align to TRBD1. The ends lost 4 bases at V and 1 base at J; junction bases unmatched: 2. The CDR3 has 15 residues. Germline-derived CDR1 and CDR2 are KGHSH and LQKENI.

This chain uses TRBV7-9 with TRBJ1-1; D is undetermined. Trimming took off 2 bases at V and 1 base at J, with 5 bases between the two ends. Germline lookup yields CDR1 SEHNR and CDR2 FQNEAQ (reference sequence). The CDR3 length is 13 residues. DNA of the CDR3: TGTGCCAGCAGCTTAAGACAGAACACTGAAGCTTTCTTT. It is translated as CASSLRQNTEAFF.

This chain connects TRBV11-2 to TRBJ2-1, with D possibly TRBD1 on 6 matching bases. The CDR3 has 15 residues. Germline V CDR1 and CDR2: SGHAT, FQNNGV. V lost 8 bases and J lost 1, with 15 bases in between. The CDR3 reads CASSQRRGSYNEQFF. Here the CDR3 DNA reads TGTGCCAGCTCTCAGCGAAGGGGGTCCTACAATGAGCAGTTCTTC. Based on the CDR3 plus reference TRBV11-2 and TRBJ2-1, the full variable domain is EAGVAQSPRYKIIEKRQSVAFWCNPISGHATLYWYQQILGQGPKLLIQFQNNGVVDDSQLPKDRFSAERLKGVDSTLKIQPAKLEDSAVYLCASSQRRGSYNEQFFGPGTRLTVL.